This record concerns one TCR beta chain sequence. Its antigen is not identified. The sample belongs to a study of OX40 agonist ivuxolimab in advanced cancers. Study at large: Patients were dosed with the agonistic anti-OX40 (CD134) antibody ivuxolimab. All patients had ivuxolimab intravenously every 2 weeks at 0.01 to 10 mg/kg. The eligibility criteria allowed prior anti-PD-1, anti-PD-L1 or anti-CTLA-4 therapy, and 30% to 45% had some.

Study findings and constraints: Part of the nonresponder group also had normalized T-cell clonal expansion that was low.

Trimming removed 5 bases at V and 8 bases at J, with 13 bases between. Germline loops: CDR1 SGHVS, CDR2 FNYEAQ. CDR3 size: 14 residues. Profiled with immunoSEQ multiplex PCR; TCRdb holds only in-frame clones, not every one. The sample includes fewer than 60,000 clones, 85% seen only once; the top ten take about a fifth. The V and J genes are TRBV7-6 and TRBJ1-6; TRBD1 might be the D (5 bases). The TCR sequence derives from an adult with an advanced solid tumor such as melanoma, head and neck, liver or kidney cancer. The sequenced sample was CD4+ or CD8+ T cells sorted from blood, obtained in a trial of the OX40 agonist ivuxolimab. The CDR3 loop reads CASSGAIGDSPLHF. For the CDR3, the DNA is TGTGCCAGCAGCGGGGCCATAGGGGATTCACCCCTCCACTTT.